The rows below give T cell receptor beta chains drawn from one sample of a study of T cell repertoires in cytomegalovirus infection. TCRdb reprocessed the reads via MiXCR and lists one record per CDR3 protein. The table has approximately 500,000 distinct CDR3 sequences, 15% to 20% seen once. Sequencing input: CD8+ T cells from PBMCs. The receptors were sampled from a human donor in good health (CMV status not recorded). Some clones in this sample may be carry-over from other donors' samples. The CDR3 runs from the conserved cysteine through the conserved F or W. Each record gives: D gene, V gene, clone size, J gene, CDR3 protein, CDR3 DNA. The D gene is left open where the match is weak. The size entry is marked missing in some rows and otherwise reads once, few, many or a size class.

TRBD1	TRBV5-1	-	TRBJ2-3	CASSSLIGTGDTDTQYF	TGCGCCAGCAGCTCATTGATCGGGACAGGGGATACAGATACGCAGTATTTT
-	TRBV27	-	TRBJ2-7	CASSLGADSPYEQYF	TGTGCCAGCAGTTTGGGGGCAGACAGCCCCTACGAGCAGTACTTC
-	TRBV4-1	-	TRBJ2-5	CASSQDISGEETQYF	TGCGCCAGCAGCCAAGATATTTCCGGGGAAGAGACCCAGTACTTC
-	TRBV20-1	-	TRBJ2-5	CSARGLFVVQETQYF	TGCAGTGCTAGAGGTCTCTTCGTTGTCCAAGAGACCCAGTACTTC
-	TRBV5-1	-	TRBJ2-2	CASSLDRVPNTGELFF	TGCGCCAGCAGCTTGGACAGGGTCCCGAACACCGGGGAGCTGTTTTTT
-	TRBV12-5	many	TRBJ1-1	CASGSGQYWTEAFF	TGTGCTAGTGGTTCGGGACAATATTGGACTGAAGCTTTCTTT
-	TRBV24-1	many	TRBJ1-2	CATSDPRAGPYGYTF	TGTGCCACCAGTGACCCCCGGGCCGGACCCTATGGCTACACCTTC
-	TRBV4-1	many	TRBJ2-5	CASSQGDNAGETQYF	TGCGCCAGCAGCCAAGGGGACAATGCCGGGGAGACCCAGTACTTC
TRBD1	TRBV6-2/TRBV6-3	many	TRBJ2-3	CASTRDRIPDTQYF	TGTGCCAGCACCAGGGACAGGATCCCAGATACGCAGTATTTT
TRBD1	TRBV14	-	TRBJ1-5	CASSSGTGASNQPQHF	TGTGCCAGCAGCAGCGGGACAGGGGCTAGCAATCAGCCCCAGCATTTT
-	TRBV5-6	-	TRBJ1-1	CASSLGREPEAFF	TGTGCCAGCAGCTTGGGTAGGGAGCCTGAAGCTTTCTTT
-	TRBV7-8	many	TRBJ1-1	CASSLALGDTEAFF	TGTGCCAGCAGCTTGGCCCTAGGGGACACTGAAGCTTTCTTT